This T cell receptor (beta chain) was obtained from a study of shared clonotypes between healthy human individuals. This CDR3 is 18 amino acids long. For every subset, genomic DNA was evenly distributed across several immunoSEQ plates. Sequencing used immunoSEQ multiplex PCR; TCRdb keeps in-frame clones, though not all of them. The sample contains about 2.4 million clones, roughly 93% of which appear only once. Partitioning of CD4+ cells yielded a CD45RA+ naive subset and a CD45RA-negative memory subset. The sequence was obtained from a young man in good health. Some clones in this sample may be carry-over from other donors' samples. The source material was naive CD4+ T cells from PBMCs. Subset specified: CD45RA+ positively selected. The chain joins TRBV21-1 to TRBJ2-1; the listed D gene, TRBD1, was not tested against the DNA. TRBV21-1 is annotated as a pseudogene. The CDR3 nucleotides read TGTGCCAGCAGCAAGGGAGTCCACGGGCCAACTAGGGGGAATGAGCAGTTCTTC. Its translation is CASSKGVHGPTRGNEQFF.